This is a list of T cell receptor beta chains from one sample in a study of T-cell reconstitution after alpha-beta-depleted transplantation in children. TCRdb re-analysed the PCR reads in MiXCR, keeping a single row per CDR3 protein. The sample has just under 550,000 distinct CDR3 sequences, approximately 20% seen once; the top ten hold less than 4%. This sample comprised PBMCs from the stem cell graft donor, obtained from the stem cell graft. The source is a human donor who donated a stem cell graft to a child with acute lymphoblastic leukemia. The conserved cysteine and the conserved F or W are not part of the CDR3 here. Each record gives: V gene, J gene, CDR3 protein.

V gene: TRBV7-9; J gene: TRBJ1-5; CDR3 protein: ASSYGQGNQPQH
V gene: TRBV7-9; J gene: TRBJ2-2; CDR3 protein: ASSLGERDTGELF
V gene: TRBV6-5; J gene: TRBJ2-7; CDR3 protein: ASSSGTTDYEQY
V gene: TRBV4-1; J gene: TRBJ2-1; CDR3 protein: ASSPWISGSRAQF
V gene: TRBV27; J gene: TRBJ2-2; CDR3 protein: ASSSHGTFAGELF
V gene: TRBV15; J gene: TRBJ1-1; CDR3 protein: ATSRVRGGTEAF
V gene: TRBV20-1; J gene: TRBJ2-3; CDR3 protein: SAQTTGGDTQY
V gene: TRBV7-8; J gene: TRBJ2-7; CDR3 protein: ASSRRGTVYEQY
V gene: TRBV6-5; J gene: TRBJ2-7; CDR3 protein: ASSILAPTYEQY
V gene: TRBV2; J gene: TRBJ1-1; CDR3 protein: ASSGTRKTEAF
V gene: TRBV29-1; J gene: TRBJ2-3; CDR3 protein: SGKQLAGYTDTQY
V gene: TRBV7-9; J gene: TRBJ1-2; CDR3 protein: ASSLEWTGNYGYT
V gene: TRBV9; J gene: TRBJ2-2; CDR3 protein: ASTLGPSSNTGELF
V gene: TRBV29-1; J gene: TRBJ1-2; CDR3 protein: SVEGRGDGYT
V gene: TRBV13; J gene: TRBJ2-7; CDR3 protein: ASSSPPDGLLGQY
V gene: TRBV5-1; J gene: TRBJ2-7; CDR3 protein: ASSLVETSSYEQY
V gene: TRBV7-3; J gene: TRBJ1-4; CDR3 protein: ASSVDREKLF
V gene: TRBV7-2; J gene: TRBJ2-5; CDR3 protein: ASSLVIPGETQY